This T cell receptor (beta chain) was obtained from a study of somatic mutations in cytotoxic T cells in rheumatoid arthritis (dated by TCRdb to about 2017). Turning to the overall study: Right after diagnosis and prior to the start of any treatment, approximately 30 ml EDTA of peripheral blood was drawn from patients. Patients and controls did not essentially differ in median age, which was nearly identical between the groups. For 55 to 70 rheumatoid arthritis patients and 20 healthy controls, TCRB deep sequencing was carried out. Some V beta antibody-stained T-cell populations were flow-sorted on a FACSAria II or Sony SH800 at nearly 100% purity, and sorted V beta1+ cells also underwent TCRB sequencing. Follow-up samples were taken post-diagnosis during immunosuppressive therapy with agents such as methotrexate, hydroxychloroquine and sulfasalazine. Whether expanded CD8+ T-cell clones in untreated, newly diagnosed rheumatoid arthritis carry somatic mutations was the study question, and clonality was characterized with TCRB deep sequencing.

Overall results and qualifications from the work: The expanded CD8+ clones had unknown antigen targets, and not appearing in virus-specific databases did not rule out that they were virus-specific. CD8+ T-cell clonality did not differ significantly between rheumatoid arthritis patients and age-matched healthy controls. In about an eighth of the roughly 60 patients the largest CD8+ clone exceeded 20% of CD8+ cells, and several identical CD8+ TCRB sequences were shared between blood and synovial fluid. In patients, CD8+ clonality rose with age (Spearman r ~ 0.45), which was not the case in healthy controls.

Concerning this clone itself: Its antigen is unknown. The record has no base qualities; no much larger clone is one base away.

The immunoSEQ assay was applied to genomic DNA for TCRB CDR3 sequencing. The study's processing was this. Published virus-specific TCRB sequences were compared with patient CD8+ clones larger than 1%, and only a few matches were found. The analyses included only productive TCRB rearrangements. Clonality was calculated as a Shannon entropy-based productive clonality index, and a clone was defined by a unique TCRB CDR3 sequence. The template counts of each clone relative to the total templates per sample were used to calculate repertoire overlap between two samples. V-gene usage from TCRB sequencing and V-gene usage measured by flow cytometry were correlated (Spearman r of roughly 0.56). The immuneACCESS repertoire file appears here via TCRdb, limited to in-frame rearrangements. These files lack a portion of the clones; in checked studies, under half of the deficit traces to unresolved V genes, and the cause of the others is not known. The V and J calls and clone size come from that table; D and trimming were worked out from the DNA. Present in this sample are just under 6,500 clones, about 72% of which were seen just once. Just under 30% of the sample belongs to the ten largest clones.

On an AutoMACS, CD4+ and CD8+ cells were isolated via positive magnetic bead selection, and their purity was verified by flow cytometry. Clonal expansions were first screened by flow cytometry with a TCR V beta antibody panel, then characterized by TCRB deep sequencing of sorted CD8+ fractions. Peripheral blood mononuclear cells were obtained using density gradient separation with Ficoll-Paque PLUS. DNA was extracted from CD4-enriched, CD8-enriched or PBMC samples with Nucleospin Tissue or Tissue XS kits and quantified with a Qubit 2.0 fluorometer. The material sequenced was CD8+ T cells sorted from blood, taken at a follow-up visit. The TCR sequence derives from a woman aged 70 to 79 with rheumatoid arthritis.

The CDR3 region has the sequence CASSSFGRTYEQYF. The nucleotide sequence is TGTGCCAGCAGCTCCTTCGGACGGACCTACGAGCAGTACTTC. The receptor chain draws on TRBV7-9 and TRBJ2-7; the D segment cannot be called with confidence. The germline V gene (reference sequence) provides CDR1 SEHNR and CDR2 FQNEAQ. At the junction V is shortened by 4 bases and J by 2 bases, with 12 bases in between. The CDR3 holds 14 amino acids from the cysteine to the phenylalanine. Only the CDR3 DNA is retained, 42 bases long and in frame from the first base.